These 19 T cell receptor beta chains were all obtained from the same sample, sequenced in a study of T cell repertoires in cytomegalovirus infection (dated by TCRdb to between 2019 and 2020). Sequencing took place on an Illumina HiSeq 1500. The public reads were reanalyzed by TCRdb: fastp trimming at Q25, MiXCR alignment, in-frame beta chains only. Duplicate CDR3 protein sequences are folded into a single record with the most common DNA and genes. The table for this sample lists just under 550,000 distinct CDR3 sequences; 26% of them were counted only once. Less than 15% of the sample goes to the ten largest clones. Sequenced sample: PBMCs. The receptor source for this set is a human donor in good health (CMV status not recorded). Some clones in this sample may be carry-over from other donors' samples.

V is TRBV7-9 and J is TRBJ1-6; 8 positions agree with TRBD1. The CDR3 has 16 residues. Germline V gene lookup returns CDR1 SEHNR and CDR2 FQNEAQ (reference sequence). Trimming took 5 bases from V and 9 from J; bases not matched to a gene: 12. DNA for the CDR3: TGTGCCAGCAGCCAAACGTCCGGGACAGGACTTTCACCCCTCCACTTT. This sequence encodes CASSQTSGTGLSPLHF.

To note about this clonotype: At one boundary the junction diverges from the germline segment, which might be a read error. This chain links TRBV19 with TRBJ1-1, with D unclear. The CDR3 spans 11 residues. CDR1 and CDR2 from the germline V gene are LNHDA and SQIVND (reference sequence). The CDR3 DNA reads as TGTGCCAGTAGTATCATGGGGAAGTGGATCTTT. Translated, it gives CASSIMGKWIF. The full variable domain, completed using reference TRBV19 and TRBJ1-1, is DGGITQSPKYLFRKEGQNVTLSCEQNLNHDAMYWYRQDPGQGLRLIYYSQIVNDFQKGDIAEGYSVSREKKESFPLTVTSAQKNPTAFYLCASSIMGKWIFGQGTRLTVV.

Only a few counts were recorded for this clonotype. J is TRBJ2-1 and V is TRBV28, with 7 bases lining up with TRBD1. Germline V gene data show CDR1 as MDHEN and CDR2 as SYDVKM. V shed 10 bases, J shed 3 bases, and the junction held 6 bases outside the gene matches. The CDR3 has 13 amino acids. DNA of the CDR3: TGTGCCATCGACAGGGAAAACTACAATGAGCAGTTCTTC. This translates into CAIDRENYNEQFF.

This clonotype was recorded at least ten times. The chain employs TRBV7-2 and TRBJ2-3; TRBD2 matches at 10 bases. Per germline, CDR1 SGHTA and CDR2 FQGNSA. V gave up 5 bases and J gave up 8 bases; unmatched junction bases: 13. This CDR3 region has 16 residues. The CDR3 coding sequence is TGTGCCAGCAGCCCGAGGGTAGTAGCGGGAGGTGGTACGCAGTATTTT. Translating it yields CASSPRVVAGGGTQYF.

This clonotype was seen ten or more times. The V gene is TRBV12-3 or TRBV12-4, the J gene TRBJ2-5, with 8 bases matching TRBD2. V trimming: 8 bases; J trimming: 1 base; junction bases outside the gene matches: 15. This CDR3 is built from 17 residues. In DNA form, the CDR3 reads TGTGCCAGCGCCCCTGGGGACGGGAGGGTTACCCAAGAGACCCAGTACTTC. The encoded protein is CASAPGDGRVTQETQYF.

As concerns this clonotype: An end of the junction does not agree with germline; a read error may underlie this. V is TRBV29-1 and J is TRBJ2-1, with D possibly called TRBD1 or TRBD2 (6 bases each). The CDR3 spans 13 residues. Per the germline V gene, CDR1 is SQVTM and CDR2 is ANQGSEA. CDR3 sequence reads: CSGASRINNEQFF. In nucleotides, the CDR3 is TGTTCGGGGGCTAGTCGAATTAACAATGAGCAGTTCTTC.

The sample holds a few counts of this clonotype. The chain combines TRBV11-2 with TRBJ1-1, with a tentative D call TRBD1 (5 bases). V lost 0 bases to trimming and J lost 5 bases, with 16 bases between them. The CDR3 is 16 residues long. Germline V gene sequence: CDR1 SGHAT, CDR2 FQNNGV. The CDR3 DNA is TGTGCCAGCAGCTTAGAAGGGGCAGGCGGTGGGACTGAAGCTTTCTTT. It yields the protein CASSLEGAGGGTEAFF.

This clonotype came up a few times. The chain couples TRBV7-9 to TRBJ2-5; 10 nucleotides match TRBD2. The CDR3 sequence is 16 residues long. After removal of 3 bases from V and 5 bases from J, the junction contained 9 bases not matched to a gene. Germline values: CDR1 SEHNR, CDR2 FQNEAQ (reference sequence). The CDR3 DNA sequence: TGTGCCAGCAGCTTTTCTCGAACTAGCGGGACTGAGACCCAGTACTTC. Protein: CASSFSRTSGTETQYF.

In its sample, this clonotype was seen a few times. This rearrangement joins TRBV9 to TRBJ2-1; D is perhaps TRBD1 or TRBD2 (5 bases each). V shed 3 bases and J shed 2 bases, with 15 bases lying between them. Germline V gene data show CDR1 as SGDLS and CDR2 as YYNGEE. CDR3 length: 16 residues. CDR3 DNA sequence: TGTGCCAGCAGCGGAACCGGGACGACCACCTACAATGAGCAGTTCTTC. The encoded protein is CASSGTGTTTYNEQFF. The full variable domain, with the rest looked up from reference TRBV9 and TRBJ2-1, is DSGVTQTPKHLITATGQRVTLRCSPRSGDLSVYWYQQSLDQGLQFLIQYYNGEERAKGNILERFSAQQFPDLHSELNLSSLELGDSALYFCASSGTGTTTYNEQFFGPGTRLTVL.

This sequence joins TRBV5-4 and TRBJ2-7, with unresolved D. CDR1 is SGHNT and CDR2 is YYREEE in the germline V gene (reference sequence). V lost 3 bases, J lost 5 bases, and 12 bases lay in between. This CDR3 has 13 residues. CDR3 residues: CASSSYRVNEQYF. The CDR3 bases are TGTGCCAGCAGCTCCTACCGGGTAAACGAGCAGTACTTC.

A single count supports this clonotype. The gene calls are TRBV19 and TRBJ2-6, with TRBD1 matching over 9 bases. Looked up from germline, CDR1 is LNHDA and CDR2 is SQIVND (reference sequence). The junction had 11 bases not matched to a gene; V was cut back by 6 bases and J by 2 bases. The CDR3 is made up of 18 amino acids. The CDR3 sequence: CASRRGQGIGTGANVLTF. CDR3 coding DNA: TGTGCCAGTAGGCGGGGACAGGGAATCGGAACTGGGGCCAACGTCCTGACTTTC.

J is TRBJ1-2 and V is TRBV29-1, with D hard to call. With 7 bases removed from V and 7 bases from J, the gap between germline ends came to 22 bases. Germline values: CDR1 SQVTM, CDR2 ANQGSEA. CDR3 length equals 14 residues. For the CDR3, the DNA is TGCAGCGCTGGAGGATTAATGGATTCGGGTGGCTACACCTTC. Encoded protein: CSAGGLMDSGGYTF.

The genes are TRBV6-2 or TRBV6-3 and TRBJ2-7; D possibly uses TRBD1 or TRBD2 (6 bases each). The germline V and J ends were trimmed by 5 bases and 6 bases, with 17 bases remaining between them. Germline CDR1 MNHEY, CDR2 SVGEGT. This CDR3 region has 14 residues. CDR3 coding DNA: TGTGCCAGCAGTCCGGGGACTTTAGGGGGCGAGCAGTACGTC. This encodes CASSPGTLGGEQYV.

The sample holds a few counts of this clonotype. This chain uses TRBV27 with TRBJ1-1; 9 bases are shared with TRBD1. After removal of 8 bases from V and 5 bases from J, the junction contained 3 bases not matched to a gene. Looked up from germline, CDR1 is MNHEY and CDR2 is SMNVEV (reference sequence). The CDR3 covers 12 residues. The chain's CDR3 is CASGTGWTEAFF. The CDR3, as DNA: TGTGCCAGCGGGACAGGGTGGACTGAAGCTTTCTTT.

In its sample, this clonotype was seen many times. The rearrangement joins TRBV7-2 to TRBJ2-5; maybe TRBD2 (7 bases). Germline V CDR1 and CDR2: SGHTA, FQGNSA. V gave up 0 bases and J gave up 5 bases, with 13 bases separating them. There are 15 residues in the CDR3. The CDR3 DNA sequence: TGTGCCAGCAGCTTAGCGCTAAGGGGGGGGGAGACCCAGTACTTC. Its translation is CASSLALRGGETQYF. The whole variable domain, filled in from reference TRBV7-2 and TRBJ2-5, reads GAGVSQSPSNKVTEKGKDVELRCDPISGHTALYWYRQSLGQGLEFLIYFQGNSAPDKSGLPSDRFSAERTGGSVSTLTIQRTQQEDSAVYLCASSLALRGGETQYFGPGTRLLVL.

CDR3 sequence reads: CASGGKSGTWGSGEQFF. The CDR3 nucleotides are TGCGCCAGCGGCGGGAAGTCAGGTACCTGGGGTTCTGGTGAGCAGTTCTTC. The V gene is TRBV5-1, the J gene TRBJ2-1; D might be TRBD2 (6 bases). This CDR3 has 17 amino acids. Germline CDR1 SGHRS, CDR2 YFSETQ. V was pared by 7 bases and J by 9 bases, with 29 bases between.

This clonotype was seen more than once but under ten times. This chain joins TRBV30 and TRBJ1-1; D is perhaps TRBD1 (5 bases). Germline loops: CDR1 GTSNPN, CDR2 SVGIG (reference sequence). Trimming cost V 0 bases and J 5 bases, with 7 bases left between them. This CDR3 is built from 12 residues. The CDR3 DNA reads TGTGCCTGGAGTGTAGGGGCGACTGAAGCTTTCTTT. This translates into CAWSVGATEAFF.

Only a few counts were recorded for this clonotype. This CDR3 reads CASSLVRQGRADTQYF. The CDR3, as DNA: TGTGCCAGCAGCTTAGTAAGGCAGGGGAGGGCAGATACGCAGTATTTT. The V and J genes are TRBV11-3 and TRBJ2-3; D is perhaps TRBD2 (7 bases). This CDR3 has 16 amino acids. The germline V and J ends were trimmed by 1 base and 4 bases, with 15 bases remaining between them. Germline CDR1 SGHNT, CDR2 YENEEA. The full variable domain, rest sourced from reference TRBV11-3 and TRBJ2-3, is EAGVVQSPRYKIIEKKQPVAFWCNPISGHNTLYWYLQNLGQGPELLIRYENEEAVDDSQLPKDRFSAERLKGVDSTLKIQPAELGDSAVYLCASSLVRQGRADTQYFGPGTRLTVL.

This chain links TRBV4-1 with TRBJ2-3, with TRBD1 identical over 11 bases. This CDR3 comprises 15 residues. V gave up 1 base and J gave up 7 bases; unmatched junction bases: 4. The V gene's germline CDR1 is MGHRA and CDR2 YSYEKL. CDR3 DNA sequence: TGCGCCAGCAGCCAAGGGACAGGGGGCTTGAATACGCAGTATTTT. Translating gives CASSQGTGGLNTQYF.